The 11 T cell receptor beta chains in this list originate from one sample, sequenced in a study of CD8+CD57+ T cells in acquired aplastic anemia (dated by TCRdb to 2017 to 2018). The sequencing machine was an Illumina HiSeq 2000. TCR beta VDJ combination and CDR3 sequence profiling used genomic DNA as the template. Using fastp at Q25 and MiXCR, TCRdb reprocessed the public reads and kept productive beta chains. Each CDR3 protein gets just one entry, which takes the most common genes and DNA from the rows behind it. This sample is represented by around 500,000 distinct CDR3 sequences; about a third of them were singletons. The ten largest clones add up to 0.82% of the sample. The patients picked for sequencing were ones in whom flow cytometry had shown an expansion of CD8+CD57+ cells. What was sequenced was sorted CD4+, CD8+, or CD8+CD57+ T cells (not recorded which) from PBMCs. These receptors originate from a human donor with aplastic anemia.

This clonotype was seen only a few times. The genes are TRBV29-1 and TRBJ1-2, with D perhaps matching TRBD1 (6 bases). The germline gives CDR1 SQVTM, CDR2 ANQGSEA. V lost 7 bases, J lost 4 bases, and 16 bases lay in between. This CDR3 has 13 amino acids. Written as DNA, the CDR3 is TGCAGCGGGTGGGGGCAGGGGTCCTATGGCTACACCTTC. Residues: CSGWGQGSYGYTF. Full variable domain (remainder filled in from reference TRBV29-1 and TRBJ1-2): SAVISQKPSRDICQRGTSLTIQCQVDSQVTMMFWYRQQPGQSLTLIATANQGSEATYESGFVIDKFPISRPNLTFSTLTVSNMSPEDSSIYLCSGWGQGSYGYTFGSGTRLTVV.

The rearrangement uses TRBV20-1 and TRBJ2-1; D possibly corresponds to TRBD2 (5 bases). V lost 5 bases and J 4 bases, leaving 15 bases between the germline ends. This CDR3 is 14 amino acids long. Germline-derived CDR1 and CDR2 are DFQATT and SNEGSKA (reference sequence). The CDR3 DNA reads as TGCAGTGCTCCGCCTCCGGCGGGTTACAATGAGCAGTTCTTC. Residues: CSAPPPAGYNEQFF.

In this sample, this clonotype turned up once. This sequence joins TRBV2 and TRBJ2-2; 11 bases are a match to TRBD1. V lost 7 bases, J lost 5 bases, and 3 bases stayed unmatched. CDR3 length equals 14 residues. Per the germline V gene, CDR1 is SNHLY and CDR2 is FYNNEI. The CDR3 DNA reads as TGTGCCAGCATGAGGGACAGGGGGACCGGGGAGCTGTTTTTT. It translates to CASMRDRGTGELFF.

This clonotype has at least ten counts. In DNA, the CDR3 is TGTGCCACCAGTGATTCACCGGGACAGGGACGAGGGGAAGCTTTCTTT. It translates to CATSDSPGQGRGEAFF. The gene calls are TRBV24-1 and TRBJ1-1, with 9 bases lining up with TRBD1. The CDR3 covers 16 residues. Germline V gene data show CDR1 as KGHDR and CDR2 as SFDVKD. Unmatched junction bases numbered 11, after V lost 2 bases and J lost 8 bases.

In the case of this clonotype: A much larger clone sits a single nucleotide away, making a read error possible. This chain uses TRBV24-1 with TRBJ2-3, with a possible D match to TRBD1 (6 bases). This CDR3 has 15 amino acids. The germline V gene encodes CDR1 KGHDR and CDR2 SFDVKD. For the CDR3, the DNA is TGTGCCACCGGTGAACCTACAGGGAAATCAGATACGCAGTATTTT. Translated: CATGEPTGKSDTQYF.

The chain joins TRBV5-1 to TRBJ1-1; a weak D match, TRBD1 (5 bases). Germline loops: CDR1 SGHRS, CDR2 YFSETQ. The CDR3 loop spans 16 amino acids. Trimming pared 0 bases from V and 6 bases from J, leaving 18 bases between. CDR3 coding DNA: TGCGCCAGCAGCTTGGCCCCTCTGGCAGGGAATCCTGAAGCTTTCTTT. This codes for CASSLAPLAGNPEAFF.

The chain carries TRBV29-1 and TRBJ1-1; D call uncertain. The CDR3 covers 11 residues. V dropped 3 bases and J dropped 11 bases, with 13 bases sitting between them. Germline lookup yields CDR1 SQVTM and CDR2 ANQGSEA. CDR3 residues: CSVEGGGYAFF. The CDR3 bases are TGCAGCGTTGAGGGAGGAGGGTATGCTTTCTTT.

V usage is TRBV6-5 and J usage is TRBJ2-1; D may be TRBD1 (8 bases). Trimming stripped 3 bases from V and 9 bases from J, with 15 bases between. The CDR3 consists of 14 residues. CDR1 MNHEY and CDR2 SVGAGI come from the germline V gene. In DNA, the CDR3 is TGTGCCAGCAGTTATTTGGACAGGGAGGGTGAGCAGTTCTTC. Amino acids: CASSYLDREGEQFF.

This clonotype was recorded many times. The V gene is TRBV20-1, the J gene TRBJ2-1; D possibly corresponds to TRBD1 (6 bases). Germline CDR1 DFQATT, CDR2 SNEGSKA (reference sequence). This CDR3 is built from 15 residues. V lost 5 bases to trimming and J lost 8 bases, with 22 bases between them. This CDR3 reads CSAPYHGDNTHEQFF. The CDR3 DNA sequence: TGCAGTGCTCCTTATCATGGGGACAATACCCATGAGCAGTTCTTC.

The chain couples TRBV4-2 to TRBJ2-7; TRBD1 might be the D (6 bases). From germline, CDR1 is LGHNA and CDR2 YNFKEQ. The CDR3 totals 15 residues. Deletions cut 0 bases from V and 2 bases from J, with 11 bases between. The CDR3 reads CASSQEGTQTYEQYF. CDR3 nucleotide sequence: TGTGCCAGCAGCCAAGAGGGGACACAAACCTACGAGCAGTACTTC.

This clonotype came up a few times. This chain joins TRBV6-5 and TRBJ1-2; no definite D call. The germline gives CDR1 MNHEY, CDR2 SVGAGI. CDR3 length: 13 amino acids. Trimming pared 4 bases from V and 2 bases from J, leaving 8 bases between. CDR3 amino acids: CASSLDDNYGYTF. The CDR3 DNA is TGTGCCAGCAGTTTGGACGACAACTATGGCTACACCTTC.